This paragraph reports one T cell receptor beta chain. Its antigen is undetermined. This CDR3 has 13 amino acids. V trimming: 5 bases; J trimming: 6 bases; junction bases outside the gene matches: 7. Looked up from germline, CDR1 is MNHEY and CDR2 is SVGEGT. TCR beta libraries were built with iRepertoire HTBI primers and Arm-PCR of CDR3 regions. Original processing notes: Across samples, 50 to 75 TRBV and around 14 TRBJ segments were found. TCRdb recomputed calls from the multiplex PCR reads with MiXCR, one row per CDR3 protein. The V and J calls were determined by TCRdb, not by the authors. Here the sample spans a few hundred thousand distinct CDR3 sequences, approximately 22% being singletons. These data originate in a study of regulatory T cells in long-lasting Graves disease. Findings of the study overall: With 2,500 to 3,000 shared public clonotypes, persistent patients exceeded new patients, who shared about 1,000.

Noted time point: persistent/refractory GD, antithyroid drugs over 5 years with positive TRAb. From RNA extracted from PBMCs, the TCR library was made. Graves' disease diagnosis was established per American Thyroid Association guidelines. The sample in question was peripheral blood mononuclear cells (PBMCs), obtained when the disease was refractory, from a patient treated with antithyroid drugs. The chain recombines TRBV6-2 or TRBV6-3 with TRBJ2-7, with TRBD2 identical over 7 bases. This TCR was recovered from a female donor with Graves disease. The CDR3 loop is CASSPRVAGEQYF. CDR3 nucleotide sequence: TGTGCCAGCAGTCCCCGGGTAGCGGGCGAGCAGTACTTC.